This T cell receptor (beta chain) stems from a study of T cell changes during pregnancy in multiple sclerosis. Here immunoSEQ multiplex PCR was the method, and the copy in TCRdb shows in-frame clones only, minus some. The sample lists roughly 46,000 clones, around 84% occurring once. The receptor's source is a female donor with multiple sclerosis, enrolled in a pregnancy study. The sample was CD4+ T cells from peripheral blood mononuclear cells, taken before pregnancy.

CDR3 loop: CAISDAGTGMVDYGYTF. The CDR3 DNA is TGTGCCATCAGCGACGCCGGGACAGGGATGGTGGACTATGGCTACACCTTC. The V and J genes are TRBV10-3 and TRBJ1-2, with 9 bases matching TRBD1. Germline V CDR1 and CDR2: ENHRY, SYGVKD. V lost 6 bases and J lost 3; bases outside the gene matches: 14. The CDR3 covers 17 residues.